The sequence of this T cell receptor (beta chain) was determined in a study of blood T cell repertoires in COVID-19. Whole-study context: Donors in the United States, Italy and Spain gave samples during acute or convalescent COVID-19.

Unmatched junction bases numbered 3, after V lost 6 bases and J lost 5 bases. Germline lookup yields CDR1 MRHNA and CDR2 SNTAGT. The CDR3 has 15 amino acids. Participants' own reports of clinical history determined their cohort assignment. This table comes from immunoSEQ multiplex PCR, and its TCRdb copy is limited to in-frame clones, with some not included. The sample includes about 180,000 clones, roughly 87% of them seen just once. The chain is built from TRBV6-4 and TRBJ2-2; 13 bases align to TRBD2. The origin of this receptor is a human donor with acute COVID-19. The donor label of this sample is uncertain. Input material: PBMCs or T cells enriched from blood (not recorded which). The CDR3 DNA reads TGTGCCAGCAGGACTAGCGGGGGGTCGACCGGGGAGCTGTTTTTT. The encoded protein is CASRTSGGSTGELFF.